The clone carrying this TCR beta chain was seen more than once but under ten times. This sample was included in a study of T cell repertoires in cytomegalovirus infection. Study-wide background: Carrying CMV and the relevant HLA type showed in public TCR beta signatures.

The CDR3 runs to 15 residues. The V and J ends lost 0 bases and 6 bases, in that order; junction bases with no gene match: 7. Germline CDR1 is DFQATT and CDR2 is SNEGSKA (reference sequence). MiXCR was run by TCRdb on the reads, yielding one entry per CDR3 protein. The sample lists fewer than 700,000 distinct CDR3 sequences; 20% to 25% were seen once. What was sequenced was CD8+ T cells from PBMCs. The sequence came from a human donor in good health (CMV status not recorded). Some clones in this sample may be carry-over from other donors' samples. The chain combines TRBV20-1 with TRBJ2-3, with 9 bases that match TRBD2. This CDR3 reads CSAREKRGAKDTQYF. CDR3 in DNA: TGCAGTGCTAGAGAGAAGCGGGGGGCAAAGGATACGCAGTATTTT.